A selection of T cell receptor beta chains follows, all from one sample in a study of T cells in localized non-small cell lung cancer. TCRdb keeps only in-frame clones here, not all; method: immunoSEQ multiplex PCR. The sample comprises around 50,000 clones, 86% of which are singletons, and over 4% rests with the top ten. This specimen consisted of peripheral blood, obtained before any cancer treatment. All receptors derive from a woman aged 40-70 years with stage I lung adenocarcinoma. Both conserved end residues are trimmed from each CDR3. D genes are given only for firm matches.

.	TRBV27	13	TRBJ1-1	ASSTLGGENTEAF
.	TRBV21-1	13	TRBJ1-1	ASSKVLVVDTEAF
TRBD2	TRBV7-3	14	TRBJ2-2	ASSSGLAGQSGELF
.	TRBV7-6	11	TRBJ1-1	ASSSTGNTEAF
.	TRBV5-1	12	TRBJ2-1	ASSWREGYNEQF
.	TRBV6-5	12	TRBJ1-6	ASSGETGVSPLH
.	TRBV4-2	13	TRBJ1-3	ASSQVDSSGNTIY
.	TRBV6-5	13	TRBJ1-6	ASSPGLRGGSPLH
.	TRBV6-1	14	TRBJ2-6	ASSETYYSGANVLT
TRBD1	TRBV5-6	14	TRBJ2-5	ASSHTLTGGSETQY
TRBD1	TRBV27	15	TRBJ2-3	ASSTQGQAALPDTQY
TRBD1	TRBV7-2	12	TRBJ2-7	ASSRDRATYEQY
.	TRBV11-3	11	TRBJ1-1	ASRGQENTEAF
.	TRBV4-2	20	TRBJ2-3	ASSLRDRGGPNLGAHTDTQY
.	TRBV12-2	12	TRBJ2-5	ASHKWGPQETQY
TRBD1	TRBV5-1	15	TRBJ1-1	ASSFGTGGGRSTEAF
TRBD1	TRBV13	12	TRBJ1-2	ASSLGQGNYGYT
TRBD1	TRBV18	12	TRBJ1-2	ASSPLQGANGYT
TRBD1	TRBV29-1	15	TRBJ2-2	SVPRVGQGAITGELF
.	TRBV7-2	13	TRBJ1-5	ASSLNGQGNQPQH
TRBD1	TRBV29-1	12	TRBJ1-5	SVKQGTNNQPQH
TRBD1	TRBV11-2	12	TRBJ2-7	ASSIAGTGREQY
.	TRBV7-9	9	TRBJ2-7	ASSYDWEQY
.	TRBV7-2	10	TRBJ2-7	ASSQQRDEQY
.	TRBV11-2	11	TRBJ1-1	ASSFSRDTEAF
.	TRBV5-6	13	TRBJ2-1	ASIGGQYSNNEQF
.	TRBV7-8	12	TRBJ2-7	ASSREESRGEQY
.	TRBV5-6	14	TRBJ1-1	ASSSRGSSGGTEAF
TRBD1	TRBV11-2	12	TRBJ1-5	ASSLAGGAGPQH
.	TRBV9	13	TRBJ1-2	ASSTTPTGNYGYT
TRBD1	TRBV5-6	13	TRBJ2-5	ASGIRTGRYWTQY
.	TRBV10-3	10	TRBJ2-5	AISESLETQY
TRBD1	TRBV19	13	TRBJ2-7	ASSMTGASSYEQY
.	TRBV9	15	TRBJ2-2	ASSVDAGQFNTGELF
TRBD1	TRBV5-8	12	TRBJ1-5	ASSLTGGHQPQH
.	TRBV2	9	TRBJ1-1	ARNMDTEAF
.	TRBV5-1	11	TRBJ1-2	ASSLAGPGGYT
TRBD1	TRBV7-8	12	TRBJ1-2	ASSPSDRGFGYT
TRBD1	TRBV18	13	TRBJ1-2	ASSPGTGANYGYT